A single sample gave rise to the 2 T cell receptor beta chains below, sequenced in a study of T-cell reconstitution after alpha-beta-depleted transplantation in children. The authors prepared the TCRbeta library with unique molecular identifiers. TCRdb analysed the PCR reads with MiXCR anew, one entry per CDR3 protein. The data contain about half a million distinct CDR3 sequences, approximately 12% of them singletons. The material was PBMCs from the stem cell graft donor, obtained from the stem cell graft. These receptors were obtained from a human donor who donated a stem cell graft to a child with combined immunodeficiency.

CDR3: CASSAGTVNTGELFF. Written as DNA, the CDR3 is TGTGCCAGTAGTGCCGGGACCGTGAACACCGGGGAGCTGTTTTTT. The genes are TRBV19 and TRBJ2-2; D may match TRBD1 or TRBD2 (5 bases each). This CDR3 is 15 amino acids long. Germline V gene sequence: CDR1 LNHDA, CDR2 SQIVND (reference sequence). V lost 5 bases to trimming and J lost 1 base, with 11 bases between them.

This clonotype was seen a handful of times. J is TRBJ1-2 and V is TRBV28, with D perhaps TRBD1 (5 bases). Trimming took off 3 bases at V and 4 bases at J, with 9 bases between the two ends. The CDR3 totals 13 residues. The germline V gene encodes CDR1 MDHEN and CDR2 SYDVKM. The CDR3 bases are TGTGCCAGCAGTTTGAGGGGATTCTATGGCTACACCTTC. Translated: CASSLRGFYGYTF.